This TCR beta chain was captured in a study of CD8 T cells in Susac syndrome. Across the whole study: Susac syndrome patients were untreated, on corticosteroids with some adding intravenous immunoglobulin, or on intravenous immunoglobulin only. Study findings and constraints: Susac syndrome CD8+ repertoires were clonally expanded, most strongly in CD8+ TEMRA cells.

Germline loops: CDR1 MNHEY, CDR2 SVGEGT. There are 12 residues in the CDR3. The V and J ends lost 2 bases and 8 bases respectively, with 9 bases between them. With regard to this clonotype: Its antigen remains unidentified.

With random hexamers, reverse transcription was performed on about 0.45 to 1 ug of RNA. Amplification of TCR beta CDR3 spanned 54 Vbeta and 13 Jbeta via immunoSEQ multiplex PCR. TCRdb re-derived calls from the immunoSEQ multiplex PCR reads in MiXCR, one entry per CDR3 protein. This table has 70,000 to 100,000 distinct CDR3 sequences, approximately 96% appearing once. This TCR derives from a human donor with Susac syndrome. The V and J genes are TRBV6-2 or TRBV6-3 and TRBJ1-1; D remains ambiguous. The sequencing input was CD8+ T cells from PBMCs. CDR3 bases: TGTGCCAGCAGTTACGTGCCAACGGAAGCTTTCTTT. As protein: CASSYVPTEAFF.